Detailed here is one T cell receptor (beta chain). The entry originates in a study of CD8+ T cells in alopecia areata. It was cDNA, reverse transcribed from extracted RNA, that served as the sequencing template. Libraries were prepared by immunoSEQ multiplex PCR; TCRdb keeps only in-frame clonotypes and omits some of them. The table shows about 200,000 clones, with 57% occurring only once. This CDR3 region has 14 residues. Germline-derived CDR1 and CDR2 are GTSNPN and SVGIG (reference sequence). Trimming took 0 bases from V and 7 from J, leaving 13 bases between them. PBMCs yielded sorted CD4+ and CD8+ T cells.

The sequence was obtained from a human donor with alopecia areata. This chain uses TRBV30 with TRBJ1-5; D may be TRBD1 (5 bases). The sequenced sample was CD4+ T cells sorted from blood, obtained at week 0. This CDR3 reads CAWSVQGFGQPQHF. CDR3 nucleotides: TGTGCCTGGAGTGTTCAGGGCTTCGGGCAGCCCCAGCATTTT.